The source of this T cell receptor beta chain is a study of identical twins. A universal primer site was added by template switching, and unique molecular identifiers were carried by the cDNA. TCRdb processed the 5' RACE reads anew with MiXCR; each CDR3 protein has one entry. The data contain 200,000 to 300,000 distinct CDR3 sequences, approximately 7% of them singletons. The CDR3 length is 18 residues. Per the germline V gene, CDR1 is SGHDN and CDR2 is FVKESK. Trimming took 0 bases from V and 1 from J; bases not matched to a gene: 7. These data were likewise used in another study, on yellow fever vaccine responses in identical twins.

The sample comprised memory (CD45RO+) T cells sorted from blood. This TCR derives from a woman younger than 30 in good health. The genes are TRBV14 and TRBJ2-3, with 10 bases that match TRBD2. This CDR3 reads CASSQDGVGLAGTDTQYF. The CDR3 region has the DNA TGTGCCAGCAGCCAAGATGGGGTCGGACTAGCGGGCACAGATACGCAGTATTTT.